The clone carrying this T cell receptor (beta chain) turned up a few times. This entry is derived from a study of T cells after yellow fever vaccination. TCRdb recomputed calls from the 5' RACE reads with MiXCR, one row per CDR3 protein. The sample shows almost 600,000 distinct CDR3 sequences, roughly 13% of them seen only once. The CDR3 contains 14 residues. Germline V lookup: CDR1 MNHEY, CDR2 SVGAGI. V lost 0 bases and J lost 7, with 12 bases in between. Sequencing was performed on PBMCs, taken on the day of the yellow fever booster vaccination. The V and J genes are TRBV6-5 and TRBJ2-5; unclear D gene. The TCR originated in a man between 25 and 39 years old who received the YFV17D yellow fever vaccine. The CDR3 reads CASSYSPHGGTQYF. In DNA, the CDR3 is TGTGCCAGCAGTTACTCTCCCCACGGCGGGACCCAGTACTTC.